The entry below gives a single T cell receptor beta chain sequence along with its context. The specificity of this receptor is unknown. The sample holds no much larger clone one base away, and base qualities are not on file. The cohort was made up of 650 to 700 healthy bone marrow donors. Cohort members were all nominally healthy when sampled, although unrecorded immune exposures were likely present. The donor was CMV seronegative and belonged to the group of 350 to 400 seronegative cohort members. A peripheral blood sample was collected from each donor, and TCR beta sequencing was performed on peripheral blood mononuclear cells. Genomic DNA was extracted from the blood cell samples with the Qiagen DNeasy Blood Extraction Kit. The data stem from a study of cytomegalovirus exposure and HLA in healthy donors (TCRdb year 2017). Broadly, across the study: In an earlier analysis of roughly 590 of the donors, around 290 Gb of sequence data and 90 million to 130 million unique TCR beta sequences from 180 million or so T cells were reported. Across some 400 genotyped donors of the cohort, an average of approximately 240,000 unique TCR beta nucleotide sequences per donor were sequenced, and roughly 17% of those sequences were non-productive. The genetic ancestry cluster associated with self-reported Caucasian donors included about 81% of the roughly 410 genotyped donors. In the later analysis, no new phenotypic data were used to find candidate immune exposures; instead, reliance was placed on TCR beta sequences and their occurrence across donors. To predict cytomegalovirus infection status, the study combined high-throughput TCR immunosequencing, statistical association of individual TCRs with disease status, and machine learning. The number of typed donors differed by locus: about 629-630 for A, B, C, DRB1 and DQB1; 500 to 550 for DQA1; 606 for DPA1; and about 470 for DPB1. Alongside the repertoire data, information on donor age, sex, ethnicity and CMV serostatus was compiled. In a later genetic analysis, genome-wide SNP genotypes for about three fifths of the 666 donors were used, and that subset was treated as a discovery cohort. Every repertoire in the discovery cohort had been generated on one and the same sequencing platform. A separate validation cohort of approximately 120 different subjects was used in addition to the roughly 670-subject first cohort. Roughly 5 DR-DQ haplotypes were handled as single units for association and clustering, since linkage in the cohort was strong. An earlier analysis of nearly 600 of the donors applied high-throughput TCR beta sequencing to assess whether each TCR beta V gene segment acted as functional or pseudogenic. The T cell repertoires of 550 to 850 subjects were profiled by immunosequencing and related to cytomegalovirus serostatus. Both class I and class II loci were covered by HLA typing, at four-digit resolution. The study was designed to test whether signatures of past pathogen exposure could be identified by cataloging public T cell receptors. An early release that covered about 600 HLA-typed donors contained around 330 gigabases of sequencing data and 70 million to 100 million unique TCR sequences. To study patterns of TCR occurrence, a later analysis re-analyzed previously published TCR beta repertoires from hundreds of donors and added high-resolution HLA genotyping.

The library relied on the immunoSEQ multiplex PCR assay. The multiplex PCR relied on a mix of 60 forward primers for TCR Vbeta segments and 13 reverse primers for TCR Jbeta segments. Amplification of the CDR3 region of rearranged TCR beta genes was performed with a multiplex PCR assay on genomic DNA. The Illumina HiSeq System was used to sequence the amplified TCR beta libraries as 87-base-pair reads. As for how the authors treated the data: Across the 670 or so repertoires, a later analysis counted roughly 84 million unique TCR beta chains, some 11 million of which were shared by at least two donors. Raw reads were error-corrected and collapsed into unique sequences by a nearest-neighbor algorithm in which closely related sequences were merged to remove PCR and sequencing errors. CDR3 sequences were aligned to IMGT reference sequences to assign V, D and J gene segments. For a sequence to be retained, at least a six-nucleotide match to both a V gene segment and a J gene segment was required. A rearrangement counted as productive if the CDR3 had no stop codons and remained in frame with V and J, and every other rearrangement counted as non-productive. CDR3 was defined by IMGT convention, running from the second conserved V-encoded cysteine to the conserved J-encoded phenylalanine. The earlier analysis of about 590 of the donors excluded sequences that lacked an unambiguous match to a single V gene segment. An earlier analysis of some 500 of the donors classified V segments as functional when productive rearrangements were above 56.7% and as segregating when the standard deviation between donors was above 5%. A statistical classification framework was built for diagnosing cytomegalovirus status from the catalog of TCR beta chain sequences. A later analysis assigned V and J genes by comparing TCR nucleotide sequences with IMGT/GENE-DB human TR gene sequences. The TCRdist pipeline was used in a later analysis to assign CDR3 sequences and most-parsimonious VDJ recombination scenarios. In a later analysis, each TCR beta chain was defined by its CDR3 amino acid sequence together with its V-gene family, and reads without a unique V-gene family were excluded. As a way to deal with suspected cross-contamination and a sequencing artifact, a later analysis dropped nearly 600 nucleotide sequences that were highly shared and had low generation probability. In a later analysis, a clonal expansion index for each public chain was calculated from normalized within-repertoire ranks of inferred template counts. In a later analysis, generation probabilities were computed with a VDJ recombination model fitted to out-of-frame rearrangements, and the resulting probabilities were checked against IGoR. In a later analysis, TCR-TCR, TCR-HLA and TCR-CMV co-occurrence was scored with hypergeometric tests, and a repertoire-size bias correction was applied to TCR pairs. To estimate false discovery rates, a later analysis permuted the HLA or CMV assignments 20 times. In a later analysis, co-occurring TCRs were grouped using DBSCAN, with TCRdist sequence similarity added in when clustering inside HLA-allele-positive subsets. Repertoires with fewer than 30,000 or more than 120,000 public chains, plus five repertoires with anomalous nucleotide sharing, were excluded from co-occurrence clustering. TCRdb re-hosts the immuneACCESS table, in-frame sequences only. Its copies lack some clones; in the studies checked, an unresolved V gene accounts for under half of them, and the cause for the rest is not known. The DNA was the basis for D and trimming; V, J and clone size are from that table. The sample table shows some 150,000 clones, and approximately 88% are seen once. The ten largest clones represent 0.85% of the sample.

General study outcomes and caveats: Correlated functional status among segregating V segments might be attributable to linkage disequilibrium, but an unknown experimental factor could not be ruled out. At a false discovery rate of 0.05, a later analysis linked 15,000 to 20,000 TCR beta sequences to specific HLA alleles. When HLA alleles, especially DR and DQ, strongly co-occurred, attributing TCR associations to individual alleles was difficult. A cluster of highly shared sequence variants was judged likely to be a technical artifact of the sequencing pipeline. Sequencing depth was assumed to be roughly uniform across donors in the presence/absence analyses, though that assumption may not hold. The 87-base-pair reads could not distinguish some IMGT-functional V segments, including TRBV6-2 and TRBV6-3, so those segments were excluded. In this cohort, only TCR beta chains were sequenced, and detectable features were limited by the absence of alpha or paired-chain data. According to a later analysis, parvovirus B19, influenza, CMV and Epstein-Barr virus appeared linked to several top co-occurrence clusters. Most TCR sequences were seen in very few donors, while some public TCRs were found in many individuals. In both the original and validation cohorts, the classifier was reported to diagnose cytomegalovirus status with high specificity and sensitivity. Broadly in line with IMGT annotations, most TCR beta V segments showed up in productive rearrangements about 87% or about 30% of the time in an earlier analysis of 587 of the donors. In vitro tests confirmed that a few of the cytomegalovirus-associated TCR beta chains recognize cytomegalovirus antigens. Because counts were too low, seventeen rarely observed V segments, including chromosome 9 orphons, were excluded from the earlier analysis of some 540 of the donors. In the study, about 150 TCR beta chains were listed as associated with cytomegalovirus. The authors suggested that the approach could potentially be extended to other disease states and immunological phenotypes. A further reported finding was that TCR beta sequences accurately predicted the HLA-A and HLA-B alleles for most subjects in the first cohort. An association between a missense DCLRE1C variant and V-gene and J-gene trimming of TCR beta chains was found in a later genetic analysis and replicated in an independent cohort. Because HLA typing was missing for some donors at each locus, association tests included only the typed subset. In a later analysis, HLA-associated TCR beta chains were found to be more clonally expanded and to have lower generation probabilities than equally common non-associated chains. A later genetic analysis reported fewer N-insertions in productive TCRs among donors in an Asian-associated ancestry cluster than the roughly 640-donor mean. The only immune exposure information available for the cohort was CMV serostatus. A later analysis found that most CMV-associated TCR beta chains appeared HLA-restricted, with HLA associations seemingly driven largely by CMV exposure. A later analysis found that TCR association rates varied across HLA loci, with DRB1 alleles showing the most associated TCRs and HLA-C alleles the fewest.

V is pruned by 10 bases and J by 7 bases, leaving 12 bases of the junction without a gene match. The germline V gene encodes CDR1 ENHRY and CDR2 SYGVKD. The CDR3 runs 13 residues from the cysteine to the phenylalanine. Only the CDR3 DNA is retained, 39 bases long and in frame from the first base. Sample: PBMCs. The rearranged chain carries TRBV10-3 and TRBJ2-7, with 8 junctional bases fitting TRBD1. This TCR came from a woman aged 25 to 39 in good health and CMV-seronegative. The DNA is TGTGCCACGGGGGACAGGTCTTCGGTGGAGCAGTACTTC. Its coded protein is CATGDRSSVEQYF.